This T cell receptor (beta chain) was obtained from a study of blood T cell repertoires in COVID-19. Study as a whole: PBMCs, B-cell-depleted T cells, or T cells were the source of the cDNA or gDNA that made up the material.

In the authors' workflow: Reference gene primer amplification gave estimated nucleated cell counts. Sequencing used immunoSEQ multiplex PCR; TCRdb keeps in-frame clones, though not all of them. V and J calls and clone size come straight from that table; D and trimming were deduced from the DNA. This table holds roughly 57,000 clones, 75% to 95% found once. CDR1 and CDR2 from the germline V gene are MNHEY and SVGAGI. The CDR3 is 12 amino acids. With 4 bases removed from V and 7 bases from J, the gap between germline ends came to 5 bases. The J gene is TRBJ1-6, the V gene TRBV6-5; D unclear. The specimen was peripheral blood. The clonotype was recovered from an elderly man with acute or convalescent COVID-19. Here the CDR3 reads CASSSSNSPLHF. CDR3 nucleotide sequence: TGTGCCAGCAGTTCGAGCAATTCACCCCTCCACTTT.